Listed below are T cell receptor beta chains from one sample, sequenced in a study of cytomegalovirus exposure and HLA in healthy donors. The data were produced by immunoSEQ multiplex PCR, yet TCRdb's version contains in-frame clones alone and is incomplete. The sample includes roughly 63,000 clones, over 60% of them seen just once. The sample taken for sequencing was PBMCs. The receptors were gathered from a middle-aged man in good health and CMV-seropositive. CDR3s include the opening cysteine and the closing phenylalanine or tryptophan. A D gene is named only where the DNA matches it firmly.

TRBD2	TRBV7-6	CASSPSGKGRAYEQYF
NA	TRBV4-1	CASSQGGTWDGNQPQHF
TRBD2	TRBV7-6	CASTARGRLAASSTDTQYF
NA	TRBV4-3	CASSQQGGGNQPQHF
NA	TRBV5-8	CASPAETRPGKLFF
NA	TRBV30	CAWSGEAYEQYF
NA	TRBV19	CASSKNYRNSNQPQHF
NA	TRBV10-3	CAISEAPRNQPQHF
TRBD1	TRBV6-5	CASRGTGANTEAFF
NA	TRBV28	CASRRETYEQYF